The present entry profiles one TCR beta chain with its context. This record belongs to a study of T cell changes during pregnancy in multiple sclerosis. Germline values: CDR1 MRHNA, CDR2 SNTAGT. Trimming took 2 bases from V and 7 from J; bases not matched to a gene: 9. CDR3 size: 16 residues. TCRdb's table, derived via immunoSEQ multiplex PCR, lists solely in-frame clones and lacks some. The sample records about 20,000 clones, nearly 90% being singletons. The source material was CD8+ T cells from peripheral blood mononuclear cells, sampled in the second trimester of pregnancy. The rearrangement uses TRBV6-4 and TRBJ2-1, with TRBD2 matching over 9 bases. This clonotype was sampled from a female donor in good health, enrolled as a control in a pregnancy study. DNA of the CDR3: TGTGCCAGCAGTGACGGGGCGGCTAGCGGGGTAAATGAGCAGTTCTTC. Amino acid sequence: CASSDGAASGVNEQFF.